Sequencing of this T cell receptor (beta chain) was carried out in a study of T cell responses to AZD1222 COVID-19 vaccine. TCRdb keeps only in-frame clones here, not all; method: immunoSEQ multiplex PCR. This table has some 150,000 clones, roughly nine tenths appearing once. With 10 bases removed from V and 5 bases from J, the gap between germline ends came to 20 bases. CDR3 length equals 14 residues. The germline V gene has CDR1 LNHDA and CDR2 SQIVND (reference sequence). The study, taken as a whole, reports: Of spike-specific TCRs, nearly half reportedly target regions left unmutated in variants. Donors were largely white British and mainly female; clonal diversity was possibly underestimated.

The count of this clone is one. Its antigen is not known. This clonotype was sampled from an adult who received the AZD1222 COVID-19 vaccine. The chain employs TRBV19 and TRBJ1-1; weak D call: TRBD1 (5 bases). This sample comprised peripheral blood, obtained 28 days after the second AZD1222 dose. The CDR3 protein is CATRWGTLETEAFF. The DNA of the CDR3 is TGTGCCACACGGTGGGGCACCCTGGAGACTGAAGCTTTCTTT.